Listed below are T cell receptor beta chains from one sample, sequenced in a study of blood T cells in healthy people across ages. TCRdb re-analysed the 5' RACE reads in MiXCR, keeping a single row per CDR3 protein. The table records over 750,000 distinct CDR3 sequences, roughly 25% of them present only once. In addition, the sample was reused for a study of T cells of mothers and their children.

Sequencing input: blood. These receptors were taken from a boy younger than 18 in good health. The CDR3 runs from the conserved cysteine through the conserved F or W. A D gene is named only where the DNA matches it firmly. Part of the rows lack a size; the others show once, few, many or a class for expanded clones.

d_call: .; j_call: TRBJ1-5; v_call: TRBV7-2; clone_size: few; cdr3_nt: TGTGCCAGCAGCGCTACAGGTATACATCAGCCCCAGCATTTT; cdr3_aa: CASSATGIHQPQHF
d_call: .; j_call: TRBJ1-4; v_call: TRBV7-8; clone_size: .; cdr3_nt: TGTGCCAGCAGCTTAGCTGTTGTGAGGACACCTACAACTAATGAAAAACTGTTTTTT; cdr3_aa: CASSLAVVRTPTTNEKLFF
d_call: .; j_call: TRBJ2-5; v_call: TRBV29-1; clone_size: few; cdr3_nt: TGCAGCGTCAGACCCGGACAGACCCAGTACTTC; cdr3_aa: CSVRPGQTQYF
d_call: TRBD2; j_call: TRBJ2-5; v_call: TRBV29-1; clone_size: .; cdr3_nt: TGCAGCGTTGAGTTGGCTAGCGGGATTCTCGAGGGAGAGACCCAGTACTTC; cdr3_aa: CSVELASGILEGETQYF
d_call: TRBD1; j_call: TRBJ2-7; v_call: TRBV20-1; clone_size: .; cdr3_nt: TGCAGTGCTCTGGGTACGCGGGACAGGAGCTCCTACGAGCAGTACTTC; cdr3_aa: CSALGTRDRSSYEQYF
d_call: TRBD1; j_call: TRBJ1-5; v_call: TRBV27; clone_size: .; cdr3_nt: TGTGCCAGCAGTGGACAGGGGGCATGGCCCCAGCATTTT; cdr3_aa: CASSGQGAWPQHF
d_call: TRBD2; j_call: TRBJ2-5; v_call: TRBV12-5; clone_size: few; cdr3_nt: TGTGCTAGTGGTATCCCTAGCGGGGGAGAGACCCAGTACTTC; cdr3_aa: CASGIPSGGETQYF
d_call: .; j_call: TRBJ2-2; v_call: TRBV7-8; clone_size: .; cdr3_nt: TGTGCCAGCAGCTTATTGGACAGTGTACCACCCGACCCGAACACCGGGGAGCTGTTTTTT; cdr3_aa: CASSLLDSVPPDPNTGELFF
d_call: .; j_call: TRBJ2-1; v_call: TRBV7-3; clone_size: .; cdr3_nt: TGTGCCAGCAGCCAGGGCCGAGGCTCCTACAATGAGCAGTTCTTC; cdr3_aa: CASSQGRGSYNEQFF
d_call: TRBD2; j_call: TRBJ2-5; v_call: TRBV20-1; clone_size: .; cdr3_nt: TGCAGTGCTGGGACTAGCGGGGTGGAGGAGACCCAGTACTTC; cdr3_aa: CSAGTSGVEETQYF
d_call: .; j_call: TRBJ2-7; v_call: TRBV28; clone_size: .; cdr3_nt: TGTGCCAGCAGTTCCAGGGTTCTGGAGGAGCAGTACTTC; cdr3_aa: CASSSRVLEEQYF
d_call: .; j_call: TRBJ2-5; v_call: TRBV7-9; clone_size: few; cdr3_nt: TGTGCCAGCAGCCAACCCTCGGGGACCCAGTACTTC; cdr3_aa: CASSQPSGTQYF
d_call: TRBD1; j_call: TRBJ1-1; v_call: TRBV28; clone_size: few; cdr3_nt: TGTGCCAGCAGGACAGGGATGACTGAAGCTTTCTTT; cdr3_aa: CASRTGMTEAFF
d_call: TRBD1; j_call: TRBJ2-5; v_call: TRBV28; clone_size: .; cdr3_nt: TGTGCCAGCAGTCCCGGACAGGGGGCATCTGAGACCCAGTACTTC; cdr3_aa: CASSPGQGASETQYF
d_call: .; j_call: TRBJ2-4; v_call: TRBV5-6; clone_size: many; cdr3_nt: TGTGCCAGCAGCTTCTTTGAGACTAACATTCAGTACTTC; cdr3_aa: CASSFFETNIQYF
d_call: TRBD1; j_call: TRBJ2-3; v_call: TRBV7-9; clone_size: .; cdr3_nt: TGTGCCAGCAGCCTCACGGGGAGACAGGGCTTTGATACGCAGTATTTT; cdr3_aa: CASSLTGRQGFDTQYF
d_call: .; j_call: TRBJ1-2; v_call: TRBV5-1; clone_size: .; cdr3_nt: TGCGCCAGCAGCTTGGAGACAGGAGCCTTTTATGGCTACACCTTC; cdr3_aa: CASSLETGAFYGYTF
d_call: .; j_call: TRBJ2-1; v_call: TRBV11-2; clone_size: .; cdr3_nt: TGTGCCAGCAGCCAGATCGAAGTTTACAATGAGCAGTTCTTC; cdr3_aa: CASSQIEVYNEQFF
d_call: TRBD1; j_call: TRBJ2-1; v_call: TRBV6-1; clone_size: .; cdr3_nt: TGTGCCAGCAGTGCTCCGGGACAGGGGGCGAATGAGCAGTTCTTC; cdr3_aa: CASSAPGQGANEQFF
d_call: .; j_call: TRBJ2-2; v_call: TRBV7-3; clone_size: .; cdr3_nt: TGTGCCAGCAGCTCGGACAGCATCGGGGAGCTGTTTTTT; cdr3_aa: CASSSDSIGELFF
d_call: .; j_call: TRBJ1-3; v_call: TRBV12-3/TRBV12-4; clone_size: few; cdr3_nt: TGTGCCAGCAGCCCTTACAGGGACATAAACACCATATATTTT; cdr3_aa: CASSPYRDINTIYF
d_call: .; j_call: TRBJ1-2; v_call: TRBV6-1; clone_size: few; cdr3_nt: TGTGCCAGCAGTGAAGCCAGGATCTATGGCTACACCTTC; cdr3_aa: CASSEARIYGYTF
d_call: .; j_call: TRBJ2-7; v_call: TRBV3-1; clone_size: once; cdr3_nt: TGTGCCAGCAGCCAGGAAAACCGGGGGACAGAGCCCTACGAGCAGTACTTC; cdr3_aa: CASSQENRGTEPYEQYF
d_call: .; j_call: TRBJ2-2; v_call: TRBV5-6; clone_size: .; cdr3_nt: TGTGCCAGCAGCCATAGATACCGGGACGGAATTAACACCGGGGAGCTGTTTTTT; cdr3_aa: CASSHRYRDGINTGELFF
d_call: .; j_call: TRBJ2-1; v_call: TRBV25-1; clone_size: few; cdr3_nt: TGTGCCAGCAGTGACTGGTCCTACAATGAGCAGTTCTTC; cdr3_aa: CASSDWSYNEQFF
d_call: TRBD1; j_call: TRBJ1-1; v_call: TRBV5-6; clone_size: few; cdr3_nt: TGTGCCAGCAGCTTGCCAAACAGGGGACCAACTGAAGCTTTCTTT; cdr3_aa: CASSLPNRGPTEAFF
d_call: .; j_call: TRBJ2-7; v_call: TRBV6-2/TRBV6-3; clone_size: few; cdr3_nt: TGTGCCAGCAGACAGCAGACTCGCTCCTACGAGCAGTACTTC; cdr3_aa: CASRQQTRSYEQYF
d_call: TRBD2; j_call: TRBJ2-1; v_call: TRBV7-3; clone_size: few; cdr3_nt: TGTGCCAGCAGCCCGGGGCCTAGCGGGGACTCCTACAATGAGCAGTTCTTC; cdr3_aa: CASSPGPSGDSYNEQFF
d_call: .; j_call: TRBJ2-7; v_call: TRBV20-1; clone_size: few; cdr3_nt: TGCAGTGCTAGGCCGGGATATTCTCCCTACGAGCAGTACTTC; cdr3_aa: CSARPGYSPYEQYF
d_call: .; j_call: TRBJ1-6; v_call: TRBV20-1; clone_size: .; cdr3_nt: TGCAGTGCTAGAGAATTACATGGAAGCTCCTATAATTCACCCCTCCACTTT; cdr3_aa: CSARELHGSSYNSPLHF
d_call: .; j_call: TRBJ2-1; v_call: TRBV20-1; clone_size: .; cdr3_nt: TGCAGTGCGTCCGACCTAAGCTCCTACAATGAGCAGTTCTTC; cdr3_aa: CSASDLSSYNEQFF
d_call: TRBD1; j_call: TRBJ1-1; v_call: TRBV6-5; clone_size: .; cdr3_nt: TGTGCCAGCAGTTACGAGGGGACAGACACTGAAGCTTTCTTT; cdr3_aa: CASSYEGTDTEAFF
d_call: TRBD2; j_call: TRBJ2-7; v_call: TRBV6-2/TRBV6-3; clone_size: few; cdr3_nt: TGTGCCAGCAGTTACTCGGGACTAGCGGGAGGGCCGCCCTACGAGCAGTACTTC; cdr3_aa: CASSYSGLAGGPPYEQYF
d_call: TRBD2; j_call: TRBJ2-7; v_call: TRBV7-6; clone_size: .; cdr3_nt: TGTGCCAGCAGCTTAGATCCGGGACTAGCACCCGAGCAGTACTTC; cdr3_aa: CASSLDPGLAPEQYF
d_call: .; j_call: TRBJ2-3; v_call: TRBV3-1; clone_size: few; cdr3_nt: TGTGCCAGCAGCCAATTGGCAGGTTTGACAGATACGCAGTATTTT; cdr3_aa: CASSQLAGLTDTQYF
d_call: TRBD1; j_call: TRBJ2-5; v_call: TRBV29-1; clone_size: few; cdr3_nt: TGCAGCGTGGGACAGGGAGGGCCCCAAGAGACCCAGTACTTC; cdr3_aa: CSVGQGGPQETQYF
d_call: .; j_call: TRBJ1-2; v_call: TRBV9; clone_size: .; cdr3_nt: TGTGCCAGCAGCGCATCTTCTTTAGACGAGGACTATGGCTACACCTTC; cdr3_aa: CASSASSLDEDYGYTF
d_call: .; j_call: TRBJ2-3; v_call: TRBV7-3; clone_size: .; cdr3_nt: TGTGCCAGCAGCTTAGTGGGACCAGATGATACGCAGTATTTT; cdr3_aa: CASSLVGPDDTQYF
d_call: TRBD1; j_call: TRBJ1-2; v_call: TRBV15; clone_size: .; cdr3_nt: TGTGCCACCAGCAGAGACCTATTAGGGACAGATGGCTACACCTTC; cdr3_aa: CATSRDLLGTDGYTF
d_call: TRBD1; j_call: TRBJ1-4; v_call: TRBV6-6; clone_size: .; cdr3_nt: TGTGTCAGCAGCCAAAACAGGGGGGCGAATGAAAAACTGTTTTTT; cdr3_aa: CVSSQNRGANEKLFF
d_call: TRBD1; j_call: TRBJ1-1; v_call: TRBV12-3/TRBV12-4; clone_size: few; cdr3_nt: TGTGCCAGCAGGGATTCCGGGACAGGGGGCAATCTTTTCTTT; cdr3_aa: CASRDSGTGGNLFF
d_call: .; j_call: TRBJ2-7; v_call: TRBV24-1; clone_size: .; cdr3_nt: TGTGCCACCAGTGATTTCGGAGGCTACGAGCAGTACTTC; cdr3_aa: CATSDFGGYEQYF
d_call: .; j_call: TRBJ1-5; v_call: TRBV6-4; clone_size: .; cdr3_nt: TGTGCCAGCAGTGAAAGTAGCAATCAGCCCCAGCATTTT; cdr3_aa: CASSESSNQPQHF
d_call: TRBD1; j_call: TRBJ1-2; v_call: TRBV7-2; clone_size: few; cdr3_nt: TGTGCCAGCAGCTTAGCTGGGACAGGGGTAGTCGGCTATGGCTACACCTTC; cdr3_aa: CASSLAGTGVVGYGYTF
d_call: TRBD2; j_call: TRBJ2-7; v_call: TRBV6-5; clone_size: once; cdr3_nt: TGTGCCAGCAGGATCCTAGCGGGAGGGAGTTACGAGCAGTACTTC; cdr3_aa: CASRILAGGSYEQYF
d_call: .; j_call: TRBJ1-2; v_call: TRBV7-8; clone_size: few; cdr3_nt: TGTGCCAGCAGTCTGACTAAGGGGATGGGCGGCTACACCTTC; cdr3_aa: CASSLTKGMGGYTF
d_call: .; j_call: TRBJ2-5; v_call: TRBV12-3/TRBV12-4; clone_size: .; cdr3_nt: TGTGCCAGCAGCGGACAGCAGCCTCAAGAGACCCAGTACTTC; cdr3_aa: CASSGQQPQETQYF
d_call: .; j_call: TRBJ2-7; v_call: TRBV11-2; clone_size: .; cdr3_nt: TGTGTCAGCAGCCCCAGCGCCGGGGAACCCTACTTC; cdr3_aa: CVSSPSAGEPYF
d_call: TRBD2; j_call: TRBJ2-1; v_call: TRBV20-1; clone_size: few; cdr3_nt: TGCAGTGCCACGACCGGGAGCGGGAGGGCCACGTCCTACAATGAGCAGTTCTTC; cdr3_aa: CSATTGSGRATSYNEQFF
d_call: TRBD1; j_call: TRBJ2-1; v_call: TRBV28; clone_size: few; cdr3_nt: TGTGCCAGCAGTGGCACAGGGGATGAGCAGTTCTTC; cdr3_aa: CASSGTGDEQFF